Shown below are 10 T cell receptor beta chains from a single sample sequenced in a study of blood T cell repertoires in COVID-19. TCRdb's copy holds only in-frame clones and misses some; the assay was immunoSEQ multiplex PCR. The table has around 430,000 clones, approximately 88% seen once. The material sequenced was peripheral blood. Receptors originate from a woman aged 45-60 years with COVID-19, enrolled during active disease.

This chain joins TRBV28 and TRBJ1-2; the match to TRBD1 covers 7 bases. V lost 8 bases, J lost 6 bases, and 6 bases stayed unmatched. CDR3 length: 12 residues. Germline V lookup: CDR1 MDHEN, CDR2 SYDVKM. CDR3 loop: CASQGGVHGYTF. CDR3 nucleotide sequence: TGTGCCAGCCAAGGGGGCGTTCATGGCTACACCTTC.

CDR3 sequence reads: CASSLKQVFDEQYF. In nucleotides, the CDR3 is TGTGCCAGCAGCTTAAAACAGGTTTTCGACGAGCAGTACTTC. The chain has TRBV7-9 and TRBJ2-7, with TRBD1 as a possible D gene (5 bases). This CDR3 spans 14 amino acids. V was cut by 2 bases and J by 5 bases, with 13 bases left in between. Looked up from germline, CDR1 is SEHNR and CDR2 is FQNEAQ (reference sequence).

The chain employs TRBV6-5 and TRBJ2-7, with no clear D. The CDR3 loop spans 14 amino acids. CDR1 and CDR2 (germline): MNHEY, SVGAGI. V lost 7 bases and J lost 1, with 14 bases in between. The CDR3 nucleotides read TGTGCCAGCATACCCAAGTTTGAGTCCTACGAGCAGTACTTC. Amino acid sequence: CASIPKFESYEQYF.

This clone was counted a few times. The chain links TRBV5-1 to TRBJ1-1; 8 nucleotides agree with TRBD1. Germline CDR1 is SGHRS and CDR2 is YFSETQ. The CDR3 runs to 14 residues. V shed 3 bases and J 4 bases; nucleotides not matched to a gene: 5. CDR3 sequence (DNA): TGCGCCAGCAGCTCTAGACAGGGGAGCACTGAAGCTTTCTTT. Encoded protein: CASSSRQGSTEAFF.

The genes are TRBV5-1 and TRBJ1-1, with D tentatively TRBD1 (6 bases). Trimming took 4 bases from V and 1 from J, leaving 8 bases between them. CDR3 length: 13 residues. CDR1 and CDR2 from the germline V gene are SGHRS and YFSETQ. DNA of the CDR3: TGCGCCAGCAGCCAACAGGGGAACACTGAAGCTTTCTTT. Encoded protein: CASSQQGNTEAFF.

The V gene is TRBV5-1, the J gene TRBJ1-6, with D perhaps matching TRBD1 (6 bases). V lost 5 bases, J lost 7 bases, and 10 bases lay in between. Germline V gene sequence: CDR1 SGHRS, CDR2 YFSETQ. This CDR3 contains 13 residues. CDR3 residues: CASSPTGNSPLHF. The CDR3 DNA reads as TGCGCCAGCAGTCCCACAGGGAATTCACCCCTCCACTTT.

The chain links TRBV29-1 to TRBJ2-7; 8 bases agree with TRBD2. The CDR3 spans 14 residues. The J segment lost 4 bases and the V segment lost 6 bases, leaving 11 bases of the junction unmatched. Germline assignment: CDR1 SQVTM and CDR2 ANQGSEA. In nucleotides, the CDR3 is TGCAGCGTCTCTACCGGGACGGGGGGGTACGAGCAGTACTTC. It encodes CSVSTGTGGYEQYF.

This clone was detected once. The rearrangement joins TRBV19 to TRBJ1-1; D remains ambiguous. The CDR3 spans 18 residues. With 4 bases removed from V and 0 bases from J, the gap between germline ends came to 21 bases. Germline CDR1 is LNHDA and CDR2 is SQIVND (reference sequence). In DNA, the CDR3 is TGTGCCAGTAGTACCGACGGAGAGCGTCGGGGAGTGAACACTGAAGCTTTCTTT. Residues: CASSTDGERRGVNTEAFF.

The chain is built from TRBV4-1 and TRBJ2-3; D remains ambiguous. Trimming shortened V by 1 base and J by 0 bases, and 11 bases separated the two germline ends. The CDR3 is 16 residues long. Looked up from germline, CDR1 is MGHRA and CDR2 is YSYEKL. The CDR3 here is CASSQVGRPSTDTQYF. The CDR3, as DNA: TGCGCCAGCAGCCAAGTAGGCAGGCCTAGCACAGATACGCAGTATTTT.

This clone was counted once. The chain recombines TRBV2 with TRBJ2-5; TRBD1 matches at 7 bases. The V segment lost 4 bases and the J segment 3 bases; nucleotides outside the gene matches: 2. This CDR3 has 13 residues. CDR1 and CDR2 (germline): SNHLY, FYNNEI. DNA for the CDR3: TGTGCCAGCAGTGCCGGGACAGAAGAGACCCAGTACTTC. The encoded protein is CASSAGTEETQYF.